This TCR beta chain was observed in a study of blood T cell repertoires in COVID-19. Study-level information: Acute and convalescent COVID-19 specimens originated in the United States, Italy and Spain. Sources were T cells, B-cell-depleted T cells, or PBMCs; the material itself was cDNA or gDNA.

Trimming left V 5 bases short and J 3 bases short, with 8 bases between. The CDR3 contains 12 residues. CDR1 and CDR2 from the germline V gene are SGHTA and FQGNSA. As processed by the authors: The authors estimated nucleated cell counts from reference gene primer amplification. Sequencing was performed with immunoSEQ multiplex PCR; in TCRdb, only in-frame clones are kept and a portion is missing. That table furnishes V, J and clone size, whereas the DNA furnished D and trimming. The data hold 200,000 to 300,000 clones, with around 84% observed a single time. The specimen was peripheral blood. The clonotype originates from a man aged 55 to 70 with acute or convalescent COVID-19. The chain employs TRBV7-2 and TRBJ2-7, with TRBD1 as a possible D gene (6 bases). CDR3 in amino acids: CASSTQGYEQYF. The CDR3 DNA reads TGTGCCAGCAGCACACAGGGCTACGAGCAGTACTTC.